A selection of T cell receptor beta chains follows, all from one sample in a study of T cells in Graves' hyperthyroidism and ophthalmopathy. TCRdb called the multiplex PCR reads again in MiXCR, with one record for every CDR3 protein. The sample holds fewer than 650,000 distinct CDR3 sequences, over 35% seen once. Sequencing used peripheral blood or thyroid tissue (not recorded which). These receptors all come from an adult woman with Graves' disease, either hyperthyroidism or ophthalmopathy (not recorded which). Each CDR3 is given with its conserved first and last residue. A D gene is named only where the DNA matches it firmly.

j_call v_call d_call cdr3_aa
TRBJ1-5 TRBV12-3/TRBV12-4 TRBD1 CASSMTGGPQPQHF
TRBJ2-7 TRBV7-9 TRBD1 CASSHRDRAPYEQYF
TRBJ1-5 TRBV10-3 NA CAISESNREGQPQHF
TRBJ2-7 TRBV7-9 NA CASSSQNYYEQYF
TRBJ1-2 TRBV12-3/TRBV12-4 TRBD1 CASSPFGTGGNYGYTF
TRBJ2-5 TRBV11-1 NA CASSWSGIRETQYF
TRBJ2-2 TRBV19 NA CASSIDRWTGELFF
TRBJ2-6 TRBV10-3 NA CAISEMSGANVLTF
TRBJ2-7 TRBV20-1 TRBD1 CSAPGQVPYEQYF
TRBJ2-7 TRBV7-9 NA CASSSGSGYEQYF
TRBJ1-2 TRBV28 NA CATRSRGANYGYTF
TRBJ1-5 TRBV19 NA CASRRGPRDQPQHF
TRBJ1-1 TRBV2 TRBD1 CASRKGDRVEEAFF
TRBJ2-5 TRBV2 NA CASSAGKGQETQYF
TRBJ2-3 TRBV2 NA CASNLSDTQYF
TRBJ2-3 TRBV10-3 TRBD2 CAIRGTSGTDTQYF
TRBJ2-5 TRBV2 NA CASSEGLDSPQYF
TRBJ1-4 TRBV6-6 NA CASSYSSATNEKLFF
TRBJ2-5 TRBV10-1 NA CASSGRLAETQYF
TRBJ1-5 TRBV19 TRBD1 CASSRSGQGGQPQHF
TRBJ2-5 TRBV4-1 NA CASSQAQVPAQETQYF
TRBJ1-6 TRBV9 NA CASSVDAGNSPLHF
TRBJ1-2 TRBV4-3 NA CASSQDPPSGKSYGYTF
TRBJ2-2 TRBV7-9 TRBD2 CASSQGLAGFSGELFF
TRBJ1-2 TRBV4-3 NA CASSQVSGYNYGYTF
TRBJ1-2 TRBV12-3/TRBV12-4 NA CASSFNPNYGYTF
TRBJ2-5 TRBV20-1 NA CSARALGTRETQYF
TRBJ1-5 TRBV29-1 NA CSVSGGGGSNQPQHF
TRBJ2-7 TRBV20-1 TRBD2 CSANDLFSGRANEQYF
TRBJ1-6 TRBV2 NA CAGGIYNSPLHF
TRBJ1-1 TRBV29-1 TRBD1 CSVARTGGTEAFF
TRBJ1-5 TRBV4-1 NA CASSHGAPRAINQPQHF
TRBJ2-3 TRBV11-1 NA CASSSSPDTQYF
TRBJ1-1 TRBV20-1 NA CSARAPQGHTEAFF
TRBJ2-7 TRBV7-9 NA CASSLGHPLGEQYF
TRBJ2-2 TRBV9 TRBD1 CASSLADRGPNTGELFF
TRBJ1-2 TRBV7-2 TRBD1 CASSLDRAAGNTF
TRBJ2-6 TRBV20-1 TRBD1 CGRRTGSHSGANVLTF
TRBJ1-2 TRBV9 TRBD1 CASNRDSGGYTF
TRBJ1-3 TRBV10-3 NA CAISEGIVGSGNTIYF
TRBJ1-2 TRBV29-1 NA CSVEGGNGYTF
TRBJ1-6 TRBV5-1 NA CASSLGRQDNSPLHF
TRBJ2-2 TRBV18 NA CASSPDRSGVLGELFF
TRBJ1-1 TRBV7-9 TRBD1 CASKDREATEAFF
TRBJ1-6 TRBV5-1 TRBD1 CASSANWDRTNSPLHF
TRBJ2-7 TRBV28 TRBD1 CASGRTGAYEQYF
TRBJ1-1 TRBV10-3 NA CAISETRGDEAFF
TRBJ1-4 TRBV15 TRBD1 CATARGPTNEKLFF
TRBJ1-2 TRBV24-1 NA CATSHPGLDYGYTF
TRBJ1-3 TRBV15 NA CATGEGRNTIYF
TRBJ2-7 TRBV15 NA CATSRDRPDPRGSEQYF
TRBJ1-4 TRBV7-3 TRBD1 CASSKTGRGLTNEKLFF
TRBJ1-2 TRBV10-3 TRBD1 CAIRSDRGIGTVDYGYTF
TRBJ1-1 TRBV20-1 NA CSARVGLSTQAFF
TRBJ1-3 TRBV6-5 TRBD1 CASSSTTGGDGNTIYF
TRBJ2-5 TRBV6-5 NA CASSRGTTGQPQYF
TRBJ1-2 TRBV10-1 NA CASSASQGGYGYTF
TRBJ2-5 TRBV7-2 TRBD2 CASSLGTSGTKTQYF
TRBJ2-5 TRBV10-3 TRBD2 CAIRGLAGPQAQYF
TRBJ2-7 TRBV19 NA CASSWTSLSYEQYF